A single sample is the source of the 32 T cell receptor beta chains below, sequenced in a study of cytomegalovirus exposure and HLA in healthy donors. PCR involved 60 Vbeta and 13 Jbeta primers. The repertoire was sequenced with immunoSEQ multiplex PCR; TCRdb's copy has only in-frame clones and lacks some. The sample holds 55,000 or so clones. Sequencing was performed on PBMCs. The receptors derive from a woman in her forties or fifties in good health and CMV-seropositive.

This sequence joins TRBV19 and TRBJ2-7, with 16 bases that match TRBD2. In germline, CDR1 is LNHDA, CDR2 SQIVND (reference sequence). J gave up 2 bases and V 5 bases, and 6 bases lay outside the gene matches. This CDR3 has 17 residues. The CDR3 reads CASSDTGTSGRAYEQYF. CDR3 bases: TGTGCCAGTAGTGACACCGGGACTAGCGGGAGGGCCTACGAGCAGTACTTC.

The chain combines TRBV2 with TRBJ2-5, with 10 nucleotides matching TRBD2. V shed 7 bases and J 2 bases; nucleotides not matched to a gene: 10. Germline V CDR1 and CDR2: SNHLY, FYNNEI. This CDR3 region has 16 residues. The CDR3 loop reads CASKRGLAGAQETQYF. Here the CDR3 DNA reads TGTGCCAGCAAGAGGGGGCTAGCGGGGGCTCAAGAGACCCAGTACTTC.

The DNA of the CDR3 is TGTGCCAGCAGTTACGGGACTAGCGGGAATTACGAGCAGTACTTC. This codes for CASSYGTSGNYEQYF. V gene TRBV7-2 combines with J gene TRBJ2-7, with 13 nucleotides matching TRBD2. V was clipped by 6 bases and J by 4 bases; unmatched bases: 6. There are 15 residues in the CDR3. Germline CDR1 and CDR2: SGHTA and FQGNSA.

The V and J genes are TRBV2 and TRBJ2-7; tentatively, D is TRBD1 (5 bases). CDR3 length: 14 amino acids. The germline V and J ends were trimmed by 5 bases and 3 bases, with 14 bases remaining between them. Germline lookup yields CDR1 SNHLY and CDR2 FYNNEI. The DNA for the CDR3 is TGTGCCAGCAGTCTCATACGACAGAACTACGAGCAGTACTTC. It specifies CASSLIRQNYEQYF.

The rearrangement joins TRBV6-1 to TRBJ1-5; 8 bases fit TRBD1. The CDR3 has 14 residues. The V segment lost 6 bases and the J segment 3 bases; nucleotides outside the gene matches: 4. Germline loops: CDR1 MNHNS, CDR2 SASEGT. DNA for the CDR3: TGTGCCAGCAGCGGACAGGGACCCAATCAGCCCCAGCATTTT. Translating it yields CASSGQGPNQPQHF.

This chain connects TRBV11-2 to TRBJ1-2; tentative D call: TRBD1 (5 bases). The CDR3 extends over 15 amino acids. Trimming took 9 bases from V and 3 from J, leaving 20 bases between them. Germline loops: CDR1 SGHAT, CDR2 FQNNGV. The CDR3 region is CASTPTGQGYYGYTF. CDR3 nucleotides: TGTGCCAGTACCCCGACTGGGCAGGGCTACTATGGCTACACCTTC.

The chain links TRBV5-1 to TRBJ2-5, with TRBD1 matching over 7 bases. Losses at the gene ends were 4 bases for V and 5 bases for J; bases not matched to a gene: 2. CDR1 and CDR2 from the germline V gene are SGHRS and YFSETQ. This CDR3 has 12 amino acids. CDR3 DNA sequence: TGCGCCAGCAGCACAGGGGAGGAGACCCAGTACTTC. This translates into CASSTGEETQYF.

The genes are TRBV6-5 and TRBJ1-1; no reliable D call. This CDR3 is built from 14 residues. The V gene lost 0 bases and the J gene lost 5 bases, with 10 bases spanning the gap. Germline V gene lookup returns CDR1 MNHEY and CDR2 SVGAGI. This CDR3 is CASSYSGRGTEAFF. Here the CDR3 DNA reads TGTGCCAGCAGTTACTCCGGGAGAGGAACTGAAGCTTTCTTT.

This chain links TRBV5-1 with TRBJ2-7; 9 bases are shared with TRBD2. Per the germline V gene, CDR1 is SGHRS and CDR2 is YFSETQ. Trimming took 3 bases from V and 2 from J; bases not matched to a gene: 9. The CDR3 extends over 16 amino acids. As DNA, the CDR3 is TGCGCCAGCAGCTCCCCGCTGGCGGGAGGGACCTACGAGCAGTACTTC. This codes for CASSSPLAGGTYEQYF. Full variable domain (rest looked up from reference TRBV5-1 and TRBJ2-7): KAGVTQTPRYLIKTRGQQVTLSCSPISGHRSVSWYQQTPGQGLQFLFEYFSETQRNKGNFPGRFSGRQFSNSRSEMNVSTLELGDSALYLCASSSPLAGGTYEQYFGPGTRLTVT.

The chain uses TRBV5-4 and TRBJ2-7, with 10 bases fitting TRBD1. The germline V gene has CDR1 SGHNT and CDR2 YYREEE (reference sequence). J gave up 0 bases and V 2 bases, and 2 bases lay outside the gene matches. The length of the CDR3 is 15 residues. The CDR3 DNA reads TGTGCCAGCAGCTTCCGGACAGGGGGCTCCTACGAGCAGTACTTC. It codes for CASSFRTGGSYEQYF.

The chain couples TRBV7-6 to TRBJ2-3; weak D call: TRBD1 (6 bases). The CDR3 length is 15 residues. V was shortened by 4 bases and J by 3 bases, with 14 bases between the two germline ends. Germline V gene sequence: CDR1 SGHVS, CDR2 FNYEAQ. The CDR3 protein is CASSWSRGRTDTQYF. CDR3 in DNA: TGTGCCAGCAGCTGGAGCAGGGGAAGGACAGATACGCAGTATTTT. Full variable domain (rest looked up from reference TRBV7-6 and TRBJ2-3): GAGVSQSPRYKVTKRGQDVALRCDPISGHVSLYWYRQALGQGPEFLTYFNYEAQQDKSGLPNDRFSAERPEGSISTLTIQRTEQRDSAMYRCASSWSRGRTDTQYFGPGTRLTVL.

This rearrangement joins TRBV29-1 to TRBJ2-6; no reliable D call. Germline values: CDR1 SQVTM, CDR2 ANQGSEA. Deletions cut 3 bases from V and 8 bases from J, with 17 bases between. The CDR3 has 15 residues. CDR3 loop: CSVDFAADPTNVLTF. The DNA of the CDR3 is TGCAGCGTTGATTTCGCGGCAGACCCAACCAACGTCCTGACTTTC.

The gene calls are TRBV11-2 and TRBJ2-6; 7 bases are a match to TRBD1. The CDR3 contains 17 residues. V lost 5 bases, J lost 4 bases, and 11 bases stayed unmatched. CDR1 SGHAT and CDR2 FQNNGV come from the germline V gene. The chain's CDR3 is CASSAASTGSGANVLTF. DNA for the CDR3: TGTGCCAGCAGCGCAGCCTCGACAGGGTCAGGGGCCAACGTCCTGACTTTC.

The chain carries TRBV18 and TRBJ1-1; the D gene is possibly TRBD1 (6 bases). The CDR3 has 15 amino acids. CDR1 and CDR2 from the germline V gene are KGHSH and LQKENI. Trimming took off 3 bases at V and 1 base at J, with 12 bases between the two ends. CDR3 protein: CASSPSRTENTEAFF. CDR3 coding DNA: TGTGCCAGCTCACCGTCGAGGACAGAGAACACTGAAGCTTTCTTT.

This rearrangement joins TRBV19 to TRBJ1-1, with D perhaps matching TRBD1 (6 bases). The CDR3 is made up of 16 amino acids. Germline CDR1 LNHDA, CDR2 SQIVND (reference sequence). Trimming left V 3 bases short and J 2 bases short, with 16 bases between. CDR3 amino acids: CASSIFSGAYNTEAFF. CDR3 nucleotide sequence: TGTGCCAGTAGTATTTTCTCAGGGGCCTACAACACTGAAGCTTTCTTT.

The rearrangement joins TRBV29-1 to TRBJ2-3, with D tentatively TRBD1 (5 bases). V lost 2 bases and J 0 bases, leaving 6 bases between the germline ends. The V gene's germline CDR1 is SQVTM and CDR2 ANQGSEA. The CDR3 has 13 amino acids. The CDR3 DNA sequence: TGCAGCGTTGAATGGGGCAGCACAGATACGCAGTATTTT. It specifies CSVEWGSTDTQYF.

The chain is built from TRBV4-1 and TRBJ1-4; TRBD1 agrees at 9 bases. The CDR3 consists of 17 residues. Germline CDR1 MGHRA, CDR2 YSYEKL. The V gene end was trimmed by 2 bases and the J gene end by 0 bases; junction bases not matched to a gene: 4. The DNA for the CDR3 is TGCGCCAGCAGCCAAACAGGGGGCAGGGCAACTAATGAAAAACTGTTTTTT. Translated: CASSQTGGRATNEKLFF.

The CDR3 reads CASSLGSRRDYGYTF. The CDR3 DNA is TGCGCCAGCAGCTTGGGGTCCCGGCGGGACTATGGCTACACCTTC. The V gene is TRBV5-1, the J gene TRBJ1-2; D is uncertain. The CDR3 has 15 residues. Deletions cut 0 bases from V and 3 bases from J, with 12 bases between. Germline assignment: CDR1 SGHRS and CDR2 YFSETQ.

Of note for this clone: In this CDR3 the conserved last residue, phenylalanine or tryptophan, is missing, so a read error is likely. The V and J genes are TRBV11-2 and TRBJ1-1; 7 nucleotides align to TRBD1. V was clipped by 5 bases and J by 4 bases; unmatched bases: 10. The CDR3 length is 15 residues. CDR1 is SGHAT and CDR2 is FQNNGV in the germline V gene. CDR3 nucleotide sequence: TGTGCCAGCAGCCCTACGACAGGGTTTGGCACTGAAGCTTTCCTT. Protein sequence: CASSPTTGFGTEAFL.

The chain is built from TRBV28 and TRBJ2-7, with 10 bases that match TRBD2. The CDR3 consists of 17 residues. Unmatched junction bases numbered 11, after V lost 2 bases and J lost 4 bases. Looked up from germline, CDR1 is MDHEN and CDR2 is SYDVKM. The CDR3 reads CASSLHPSSGRLYEQYF. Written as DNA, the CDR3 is TGTGCCAGCAGTTTACATCCCTCTAGCGGGAGATTATACGAGCAGTACTTC.

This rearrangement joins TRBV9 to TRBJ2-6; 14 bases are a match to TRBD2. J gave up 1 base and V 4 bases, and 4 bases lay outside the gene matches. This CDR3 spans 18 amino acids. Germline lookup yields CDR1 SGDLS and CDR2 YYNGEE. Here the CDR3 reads CASSFGTSGGSGANVLTF. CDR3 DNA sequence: TGTGCCAGCAGCTTCGGGACTAGCGGGGGATCTGGGGCCAACGTCCTGACTTTC.

The CDR3 sequence: CASSYSGGTDQPQHF. The CDR3 DNA reads as TGTGCCAGCAGTTACTCGGGAGGGACGGATCAGCCCCAGCATTTT. The chain recombines TRBV6-6 with TRBJ1-5; D possibly corresponds to TRBD1 (5 bases). The V end lost 0 bases, the J end lost 5 bases, and 11 bases lay between the germline ends. CDR1 and CDR2 from the germline V gene are MNHNY and SVGAGI (reference sequence). The CDR3 is made up of 15 amino acids.

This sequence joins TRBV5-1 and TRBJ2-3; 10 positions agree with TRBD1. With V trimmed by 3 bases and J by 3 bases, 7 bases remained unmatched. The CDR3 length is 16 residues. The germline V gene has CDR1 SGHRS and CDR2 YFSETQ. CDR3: CASSWGRDRGTDTQYF. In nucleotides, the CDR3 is TGCGCCAGCAGCTGGGGCCGGGACAGGGGAACAGATACGCAGTATTTT.

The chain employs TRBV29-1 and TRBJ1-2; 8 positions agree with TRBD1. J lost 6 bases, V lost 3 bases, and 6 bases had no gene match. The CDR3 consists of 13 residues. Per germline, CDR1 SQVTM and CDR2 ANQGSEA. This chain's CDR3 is CSVEDREFDGYTF. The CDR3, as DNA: TGCAGCGTTGAGGACAGGGAATTCGATGGCTACACCTTC.

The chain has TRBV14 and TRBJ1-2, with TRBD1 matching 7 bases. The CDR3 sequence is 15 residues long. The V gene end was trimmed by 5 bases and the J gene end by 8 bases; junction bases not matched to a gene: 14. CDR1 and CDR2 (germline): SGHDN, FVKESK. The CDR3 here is CASSIHQTGLKGYTF. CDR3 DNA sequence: TGTGCCAGCAGCATACACCAGACAGGGTTGAAAGGCTACACCTTC.

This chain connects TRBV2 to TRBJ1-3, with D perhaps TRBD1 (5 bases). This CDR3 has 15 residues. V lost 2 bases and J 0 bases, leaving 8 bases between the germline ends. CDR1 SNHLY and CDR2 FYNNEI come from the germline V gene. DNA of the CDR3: TGTGCCAGCAGTGAAAACAGGCACTCTGGAAACACCATATATTTT. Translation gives CASSENRHSGNTIYF.

The CDR3 DNA is TGTGCCAGCAGTACCGGGACAGGGACTAACTATGGCTACACCTTC. Its protein is CASSTGTGTNYGYTF. The chain is built from TRBV6-5 and TRBJ1-2; 9 bases are a match to TRBD1. This CDR3 comprises 15 residues. Germline CDR1 MNHEY, CDR2 SVGAGI. V lost 5 bases to trimming and J lost 0 bases; unmatched junction nucleotides: 4.

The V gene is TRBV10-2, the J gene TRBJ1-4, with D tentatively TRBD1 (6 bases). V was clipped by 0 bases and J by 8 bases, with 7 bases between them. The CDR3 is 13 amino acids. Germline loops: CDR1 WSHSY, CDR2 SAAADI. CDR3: CASSESGTEKLFF. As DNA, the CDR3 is TGCGCCAGCAGTGAGTCGGGGACAGAAAAACTGTTTTTT.

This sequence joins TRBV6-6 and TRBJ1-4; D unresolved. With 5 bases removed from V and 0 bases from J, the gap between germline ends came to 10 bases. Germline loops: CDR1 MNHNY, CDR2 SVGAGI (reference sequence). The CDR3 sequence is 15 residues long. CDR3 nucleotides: TGTGCCAGCAGTGACTACACCTCAACTAATGAAAAACTGTTTTTT. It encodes CASSDYTSTNEKLFF.

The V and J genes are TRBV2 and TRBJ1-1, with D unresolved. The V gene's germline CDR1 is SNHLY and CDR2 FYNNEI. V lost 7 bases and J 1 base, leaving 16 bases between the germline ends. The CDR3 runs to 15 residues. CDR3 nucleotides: TGTGCCAGCACCGGTGGGAGGACGTCGAACACTGAAGCTTTCTTT. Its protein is CASTGGRTSNTEAFF.

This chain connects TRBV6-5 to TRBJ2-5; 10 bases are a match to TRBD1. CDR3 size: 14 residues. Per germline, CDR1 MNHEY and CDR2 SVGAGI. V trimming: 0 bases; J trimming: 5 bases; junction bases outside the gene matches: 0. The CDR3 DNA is TGTGCCAGCAGTTACTCGGACAGGGGGGAGACCCAGTACTTC. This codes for CASSYSDRGETQYF.

CDR3 DNA sequence: TGCGCCAGCACCCTAGGTGACAGGGTGGGCACTGAAGCTTTCTTT. Amino acids: CASTLGDRVGTEAFF. The chain has TRBV5-1 and TRBJ1-1; 7 bases map to TRBD1. The length of the CDR3 is 15 residues. CDR1 SGHRS and CDR2 YFSETQ come from the germline V gene. The trim removed 6 bases at V and 4 bases at J, leaving 12 bases unmatched.